Below are 3 T cell receptor beta chains sequenced from a single sample in a study of CD8 T cells in ankylosing spondylitis. Study observations and caveats: For ankylosing spondylitis blood, a TCR beta motif of about 8 highly homologous variants appeared characteristic.

No antigen has been identified for these receptors. TCRdb itself ran the 5' RACE reads through MiXCR, one entry per CDR3 protein. The sample lists over 400,000 distinct CDR3 sequences; around 26% were seen once. Sequenced sample: blood, either unsorted or a sorted T cell fraction (not recorded which). These receptors originate from a male donor with ankylosing spondylitis.

This sequence joins TRBV24-1 and TRBJ2-5, with 15 nucleotides matching TRBD2. Germline V lookup: CDR1 KGHDR, CDR2 SFDVKD. The V gene end was trimmed by 4 bases and the J gene end by 2 bases; junction bases not matched to a gene: 13. The length of the CDR3 is 20 residues. The CDR3 DNA is TGTGCCACCAGTGACCCCGGGACTAGCGGGAGGCCCTTCGGACAAGAGACCCAGTACTTC. Translating it yields CATSDPGTSGRPFGQETQYF.

This chain connects TRBV11-2 to TRBJ2-3; 11 positions agree with TRBD2. V trimming: 8 bases; J trimming: 4 bases; junction bases outside the gene matches: 11. Per the germline V gene, CDR1 is SGHAT and CDR2 is FQNNGV. The CDR3 has 16 amino acids. The CDR3 region is CASVIAGGPGADTQYF. In DNA form, the CDR3 reads TGTGCCAGCGTCATAGCGGGAGGGCCTGGGGCAGATACGCAGTATTTT.

This chain uses TRBV27 with TRBJ1-6; 7 nucleotides align to TRBD1. V dropped 5 bases and J dropped 7; count of bases not matched to a gene: 8. This CDR3 has 15 residues. The germline CDR1 and CDR2 sequences are MNHEY and SMNVEV (reference sequence). CDR3 nucleotides: TGTGCCAGCAGTCCCCTTGACAGGGTCAATTCACCCCTCCACTTT. This translates into CASSPLDRVNSPLHF.